Shown below are 27 T cell receptor beta chains from a single sample sequenced in a study of cytomegalovirus exposure and HLA in healthy donors. Use of 60 Vbeta and 13 Jbeta primers characterized the PCR. Here immunoSEQ multiplex PCR was the method, and the copy in TCRdb shows in-frame clones only, minus some. Of roughly 100,000 clones in the sample, around four fifths were seen once. The sequenced material came from PBMCs. The receptors originated from a man aged 40-55 years in good health and CMV-seronegative.

V and J are TRBV4-1 and TRBJ1-2; the D gene is possibly TRBD1 (5 bases). This CDR3 has 12 residues. Germline CDR1 and CDR2: MGHRA and YSYEKL. Between the trimmed V and J ends, which lost 3 bases and 8 bases, there was a span of 10 bases. CDR3 protein: CASSHGTGGYTF. Written as DNA, the CDR3 is TGCGCCAGCAGCCATGGGACTGGGGGCTACACCTTC.

The chain uses TRBV2 and TRBJ1-5; possibly TRBD1 for D (6 bases). CDR1 and CDR2 from the germline V gene are SNHLY and FYNNEI. The ends were cut back, 4 bases at V and 3 bases at J, with 10 bases in the middle. This CDR3 comprises 14 residues. CDR3 in amino acids: CASSGQVYNQPQHF. The CDR3 region has the DNA TGTGCCAGCAGTGGACAGGTCTACAATCAGCCCCAGCATTTT.

The table lists this clone with a count of one. J is TRBJ2-2 and V is TRBV9, with D hard to call. Germline V lookup: CDR1 SGDLS, CDR2 YYNGEE. V shed 2 bases and J shed 1 base, with 6 bases lying between them. The CDR3 spans 14 residues. Written as DNA, the CDR3 is TGTGCCAGCAGCGTTTCCAGGAACACCGGGGAGCTGTTTTTT. Translation: CASSVSRNTGELFF.

V usage is TRBV7-9 and J usage is TRBJ2-5, with 7 bases lining up with TRBD2. The CDR3 is 16 amino acids. The V and J ends lost 1 base and 2 bases, in that order; junction bases with no gene match: 7. Germline loops: CDR1 SEHNR, CDR2 FQNEAQ (reference sequence). The CDR3 nucleotides are TGTGCCAGCAGCTTAGGGGTAGCGGGCCGTCAAGAGACCCAGTACTTC. Translated, it gives CASSLGVAGRQETQYF.

The rearrangement joins TRBV6-1 to TRBJ1-2; D might be TRBD1 (6 bases). The CDR3 has 14 amino acids. Per the germline V gene, CDR1 is MNHNS and CDR2 is SASEGT. Trimming took off 1 base at V and 5 bases at J, with 11 bases between the two ends. The DNA for the CDR3 is TGTGCCAGCAGTGAAGGGCACAGGGTTTATGGCTACACCTTC. Its translation is CASSEGHRVYGYTF.

V gene TRBV5-6 combines with J gene TRBJ1-5, with 8 bases identical to TRBD1. The CDR3 extends over 16 amino acids. Looked up from germline, CDR1 is SGHDT and CDR2 is YYEEEE. V dropped 3 bases and J dropped 2; count of bases not matched to a gene: 7. CDR3 DNA sequence: TGTGCCAGCAGCTCCGACAGGGGATCAGGCAATCAGCCCCAGCATTTT. Amino acid sequence: CASSSDRGSGNQPQHF.

The rearrangement joins TRBV15 to TRBJ1-2; 7 nucleotides agree with TRBD1. Losses at the gene ends were 0 bases for V and 7 bases for J; bases not matched to a gene: 11. Germline CDR1 is LNHNV and CDR2 is YYDKDF (reference sequence). CDR3 length equals 16 residues. In DNA form, the CDR3 reads TGTGCCACCAGCAGAGATTACAGGGGCTCAAGGAGTGGCTACACCTTC. This sequence encodes CATSRDYRGSRSGYTF.

V gene TRBV18 combines with J gene TRBJ1-1; TRBD1 agrees at 7 bases. Germline CDR1 and CDR2: KGHSH and LQKENI. The length of the CDR3 is 14 residues. Trimming at V came to 8 bases and at J to 8 bases, leaving 14 bases not matched to a gene. The chain's CDR3 is CASQTTGATGEAFF. The CDR3 DNA sequence: TGTGCCAGCCAGACTACAGGGGCTACTGGCGAAGCTTTCTTT.

This chain's CDR3 is CASSRGTEGGGYTF. CDR3 nucleotide sequence: TGTGCCAGCAGCCGCGGGACGGAGGGAGGAGGCTACACCTTC. The V call is TRBV7-9, the J call TRBJ1-2; possibly TRBD1 for D (5 bases). There are 14 residues in the CDR3. V lost 5 bases, J lost 8 bases, and 18 bases lay in between. From germline, CDR1 is SEHNR and CDR2 FQNEAQ (reference sequence).

Only a few counts were recorded for this clone. V usage is TRBV5-1 and J usage is TRBJ2-7; D perhaps matches TRBD1 (6 bases). This CDR3 is 13 amino acids long. Germline V gives CDR1 SGHRS, CDR2 YFSETQ. The V end was cut by 0 bases, the J end by 3 bases, with 7 bases between. Here the CDR3 reads CASSLGTVYEQYF. The CDR3 nucleotides read TGCGCCAGCAGCTTGGGGACAGTCTACGAGCAGTACTTC.

CDR3: CASSFISNAYEQYF. The CDR3 DNA is TGTGCCAGCAGTTTTATCAGTAACGCCTACGAGCAGTACTTC. The chain uses TRBV27 and TRBJ2-7, with no clear D. The V end was cut by 3 bases, the J end by 2 bases, with 11 bases between. Germline V gives CDR1 MNHEY, CDR2 SMNVEV (reference sequence). CDR3 length: 14 amino acids.

The chain combines TRBV20-1 with TRBJ2-1; 8 bases line up with TRBD2. The CDR3 runs 11 residues. Unmatched junction bases numbered 5, after V lost 6 bases and J lost 10 bases. The germline gives CDR1 DFQATT, CDR2 SNEGSKA (reference sequence). CDR3 in DNA: TGCAGTGCCACTCCTAGCGGGGAGCAGTTCTTC. Amino acid sequence: CSATPSGEQFF.

The V gene is TRBV5-4, the J gene TRBJ2-7; 7 positions match TRBD2. The germline CDR1 and CDR2 sequences are SGHNT and YYREEE (reference sequence). V trimming: 2 bases; J trimming: 5 bases; junction bases outside the gene matches: 4. The length of the CDR3 is 13 residues. CDR3 residues: CASSFQRGHEQYF. DNA for the CDR3: TGTGCCAGCAGCTTTCAGCGGGGCCACGAGCAGTACTTC. The variable domain in full, with the rest retrieved from reference TRBV5-4 and TRBJ2-7, is ETGVTQSPTHLIKTRGQQVTLRCSSQSGHNTVSWYQQALGQGPQFIFQYYREEENGRGNFPPRFSGLQFPNYSSELNVNALELDDSALYLCASSFQRGHEQYFGPGTRLTVT.

The chain uses TRBV19 and TRBJ2-1, with TRBD1 matching over 8 bases. The CDR3 is 15 amino acids. J was trimmed by 2 bases and V by 5 bases; bases with no gene match: 5. Germline lookup yields CDR1 LNHDA and CDR2 SQIVND (reference sequence). Written as DNA, the CDR3 is TGTGCCAGTAGTCCGGACAGGGACCCCTACAATGAGCAGTTCTTC. This translates into CASSPDRDPYNEQFF. Complete variable domain (other parts from reference TRBV19 and TRBJ2-1): DGGITQSPKYLFRKEGQNVTLSCEQNLNHDAMYWYRQDPGQGLRLIYYSQIVNDFQKGDIAEGYSVSREKKESFPLTVTSAQKNPTAFYLCASSPDRDPYNEQFFGPGTRLTVL.

V and J are TRBV7-2 and TRBJ1-2, with D perhaps TRBD1 (5 bases). V lost 1 base, J lost 4 bases, and 13 bases lay in between. Germline V gene lookup returns CDR1 SGHTA and CDR2 FQGNSA. CDR3 length: 15 amino acids. CDR3: CASSLGGGKVYGYTF. The CDR3 DNA is TGTGCCAGCAGCTTAGGTGGGGGGAAGGTCTATGGCTACACCTTC.

This clone was seen more than once but under ten times. This chain connects TRBV7-2 to TRBJ2-7, with 8 bases fitting TRBD2. Germline CDR1 is SGHTA and CDR2 is FQGNSA. The CDR3 sequence is 15 residues long. The V gene end was trimmed by 4 bases and the J gene end by 3 bases; junction bases not matched to a gene: 8. The chain's CDR3 is CASSSNGGGSYEQYF. CDR3 DNA: TGTGCCAGCAGCTCCAACGGGGGGGGGAGCTACGAGCAGTACTTC.

This clone was detected only a few times. V is TRBV7-6 and J is TRBJ2-5; D is perhaps TRBD1 (5 bases). The germline V gene encodes CDR1 SGHVS and CDR2 FNYEAQ. CDR3 length equals 17 residues. V was shortened by 2 bases and J by 1 base, with 17 bases between the two germline ends. CDR3 DNA sequence: TGTGCCAGCAGCTTATTGGCCCGAGACAGAGCCCAAGAGACCCAGTACTTC. It codes for CASSLLARDRAQETQYF.

The chain carries TRBV11-2 and TRBJ2-5, with 7 bases matching TRBD2. V was pared by 3 bases and J by 2 bases, with 3 bases of the junction left unmatched. Germline V gene data show CDR1 as SGHAT and CDR2 as FQNNGV. The CDR3 consists of 14 residues. The CDR3 spells CASSFWRGQETQYF. The CDR3, as DNA: TGTGCCAGCAGCTTTTGGCGGGGGCAAGAGACCCAGTACTTC.

The chain carries TRBV6-5 and TRBJ1-3; TRBD1 might be the D (5 bases). Germline V gives CDR1 MNHEY, CDR2 SVGAGI. Between the trimmed V and J ends, which lost 5 bases and 0 bases, there was a span of 11 bases. This CDR3 is 15 amino acids long. CDR3 residues: CASSRGAYSGNTIYF. The CDR3 bases are TGTGCCAGCAGTCGCGGGGCTTACTCTGGAAACACCATATATTTT.

The CDR3 loop is CAQQEGYNQPQHF. The CDR3 DNA reads as TGTGCCCAGCAGGAGGGCTACAATCAGCCCCAGCATTTT. The rearrangement joins TRBV6-6 to TRBJ1-5, with D uncertain. Germline lookup yields CDR1 MNHNY and CDR2 SVGAGI (reference sequence). The length of the CDR3 is 13 residues. V lost 11 bases and J 3 bases, leaving 14 bases between the germline ends.

The J gene is TRBJ2-7, the V gene TRBV19, with 8 bases identical to TRBD2. The CDR3 covers 13 residues. V trimming: 5 bases; J trimming: 5 bases; junction bases outside the gene matches: 5. CDR1 and CDR2 (germline): LNHDA, SQIVND (reference sequence). This chain's CDR3 is CASSPDGRDEQYF. In DNA, the CDR3 is TGTGCCAGTAGTCCAGACGGGAGGGACGAGCAGTACTTC. The whole variable domain, filled in from reference TRBV19 and TRBJ2-7, reads DGGITQSPKYLFRKEGQNVTLSCEQNLNHDAMYWYRQDPGQGLRLIYYSQIVNDFQKGDIAEGYSVSREKKESFPLTVTSAQKNPTAFYLCASSPDGRDEQYFGPGTRLTVT.

J is TRBJ2-5 and V is TRBV14; D is undetermined. Germline values: CDR1 SGHDN, CDR2 FVKESK. V lost 4 bases and J lost 5, with 11 bases in between. This CDR3 contains 13 residues. Here the CDR3 DNA reads TGTGCCAGCAGCCCAATCCGTGGCGAGACCCAGTACTTC. Translating gives CASSPIRGETQYF. Supplemented by reference TRBV14 and TRBJ2-5, the full variable domain reads EAGVTQFPSHSVIEKGQTVTLRCDPISGHDNLYWYRRVMGKEIKFLLHFVKESKQDESGMPNNRFLAERTGGTYSTLKVQPAELEDSGVYFCASSPIRGETQYFGPGTRLLVL.

The genes are TRBV2 and TRBJ2-7, with TRBD1 matching over 8 bases. CDR1 is SNHLY and CDR2 is FYNNEI in the germline V gene. This CDR3 contains 14 residues. The V gene end was trimmed by 6 bases and the J gene end by 2 bases; junction bases not matched to a gene: 6. CDR3 region: CASRSDRETYEQYF. CDR3 nucleotide sequence: TGTGCCAGCAGGTCGGACAGGGAGACCTACGAGCAGTACTTC.

This clone was seen a handful of times. V usage is TRBV9 and J usage is TRBJ2-7, with TRBD1 identical over 7 bases. Germline V gene lookup returns CDR1 SGDLS and CDR2 YYNGEE. J gave up 3 bases and V 4 bases, and 4 bases lay outside the gene matches. The CDR3 is 13 amino acids. The CDR3 nucleotides are TGTGCCAGCAGCCCGGGACAGAACTACGAGCAGTACTTC. This translates into CASSPGQNYEQYF.

The chain combines TRBV5-6 with TRBJ1-1; no definite D call. Trimming removed 6 bases from V and 1 base from J, with 13 bases in between. The CDR3 is 14 amino acids. CDR1 and CDR2 (germline): SGHDT, YYEEEE. The CDR3 reads CASTHAERNTEAFF. In DNA form, the CDR3 reads TGTGCCAGCACCCACGCGGAACGGAACACTGAAGCTTTCTTT. Full variable domain (remainder filled in from reference TRBV5-6 and TRBJ1-1): DAGVTQSPTHLIKTRGQQVTLRCSPKSGHDTVSWYQQALGQGPQFIFQYYEEEERQRGNFPDRFSGHQFPNYSSELNVNALLLGDSALYLCASTHAERNTEAFFGQGTRLTVV.

The chain recombines TRBV7-6 with TRBJ1-2; tentatively, D is TRBD1 (5 bases). The V gene lost 5 bases and the J gene lost 8 bases, with 15 bases spanning the gap. Per the germline V gene, CDR1 is SGHVS and CDR2 is FNYEAQ. The CDR3 runs to 13 residues. The CDR3 DNA follows: TGTGCCAGCAGCGCGGGGGATTTTAGGGGCTACACCTTC. Protein product: CASSAGDFRGYTF.

The rearrangement links TRBV27 to TRBJ2-1; weak D call: TRBD1 (6 bases). This CDR3 region has 14 residues. The germline V gene has CDR1 MNHEY and CDR2 SMNVEV (reference sequence). V was clipped by 7 bases and J by 1 base, with 11 bases between them. CDR3 sequence reads: CASTEQGSYNEQFF. The CDR3 DNA follows: TGTGCCAGCACTGAACAGGGTTCCTACAATGAGCAGTTCTTC.